The rows below give T cell receptor beta chains drawn from one sample of a study of T cell responses to AZD1222 COVID-19 vaccine. Here immunoSEQ multiplex PCR was the method, and the copy in TCRdb shows in-frame clones only, minus some. The sample shows 170,000 or so clones, about 90% of them seen only once. The input for sequencing was peripheral blood, taken 28 days after the second AZD1222 dose. The origin of the receptors is an adult who received the AZD1222 COVID-19 vaccine. CDR3s include the opening cysteine and the closing phenylalanine or tryptophan. Each record gives: J gene, clone size, V gene, D gene, CDR3 DNA, CDR3 protein. The D gene is left open where the match is weak. Size is omitted from some rows. Given values are once, few, many or a class for expanded clones.

TRBJ1-5 . TRBV6-5 . TGTGCCAGCAGAACGGGGGGAGGCAATCAGCCCCAGCATTTT CASRTGGGNQPQHF
TRBJ1-1 . TRBV6-5 . TGTGCCAGCAGTTACCGGGCCAACACTGAAGCTTTCTTT CASSYRANTEAFF
TRBJ1-6 . TRBV5-1 . TGCGCCAGCAGCTTGGTAGGGCAGGGGCATTCACCCCTCCACTTT CASSLVGQGHSPLHF
TRBJ1-5 . TRBV28 TRBD1 TGTGCCAGCAGCTGGGACAGGGGGCCGTATCAGCCCCAGCATTTT CASSWDRGPYQPQHF
TRBJ1-2 . TRBV5-4 . TGTGCCAGCAGCTTGGGTCTCGTGGGCCTCTTGGCCTTC CASSLGLVGLLAF
TRBJ2-5 once TRBV5-1 . TGCGCCAGCAGCTTGGGGACAGTGCAAGAGACCCAGTACTTC CASSLGTVQETQYF
TRBJ2-6 . TRBV18 . TGTGCCAGCTCACCCCTCTCGCCACTCGGGGCCAACGTCCTGACTTTC CASSPLSPLGANVLTF
TRBJ1-3 . TRBV28 . TGTGCCAGCAGTAAAAAGGGCTCTGGAAACACCATATATTTT CASSKKGSGNTIYF
TRBJ1-6 . TRBV19 . TGTGCCAGTAGTATAGGTCGGACAGATAATTCACCCCTCCACTTT CASSIGRTDNSPLHF
TRBJ1-4 . TRBV5-1 TRBD1 TGCGCCAGCAGTATTCAGGGGGTAGGTGGAGAAAAACTGTTTTTT CASSIQGVGGEKLFF
TRBJ2-4 . TRBV7-2 . TGTGCCAGCAGCAAAGCAGGGAGTTTTAACATTCAGTACTTC CASSKAGSFNIQYF
TRBJ2-1 . TRBV19 . TGTGCCAGTAGTTTAACTACTAGAATTCAGTTCTTC CASSLTTRIQFF
TRBJ2-7 . TRBV5-4 . TGTGCCAGCAGCTTGAGGGGACTGGACGAGCAGTACTTC CASSLRGLDEQYF
TRBJ1-1 . TRBV5-1 . TGCGCCAGCAGCTTGGAATCCACTGAAGCTTTCTTT CASSLESTEAFF
TRBJ2-3 . TRBV7-3 TRBD1 TGTGCCAGCAGCTCGGATGGGACAGGGTCCCGGTCGGATACGCAGTATTTT CASSSDGTGSRSDTQYF
TRBJ2-7 . TRBV28 . TGTGCCAGCAGTTCATTCTACGAGCAGTACTTC CASSSFYEQYF
TRBJ1-1 . TRBV9 . TGTGCCAGCAGCGTTAGTGCGGGGTTAAACACTGAAGCTTTCTTT CASSVSAGLNTEAFF
TRBJ2-3 . TRBV28 . TGTGCCAGCAAGGTCCGGGTCACAGATACGCAGTATTTT CASKVRVTDTQYF
TRBJ1-6 . TRBV5-1 . TGCGCCAGCAGCTTGGCCGGTCCCCCCCTCCGGCCCCCGGGGGTCCTCCACTTT CASSLAGPPLRPPGVLHF
TRBJ2-2 . TRBV10-3 TRBD2 TGTGCCAGTACGAAACCGCGGGGGGACAACACCGGGGAGCTGTTTTTT CASTKPRGDNTGELFF
TRBJ1-2 . TRBV6-5 . TGTGCCAGCAGTTACTTGGCAGGAGCTAACTATGGCTACACCTTC CASSYLAGANYGYTF